This TCR beta chain was captured in a study of T cells expressing NK-cell markers. The CDR3 runs to 16 residues. Findings of the study overall: These same clonotypes (in several donors) also led the CD3+CD56-NKG2C+ fraction.

About this clonotype: What it binds is not known.

TCRdb reprocessed the 5' RACE reads, keeping one entry per CDR3 protein, no DNA. This sample's clone table lists about 460,000 distinct CDR3 sequences. The sample consisted of blood T cells: a sorted CD56 or NKG2C T cell subset, CD4+ or CD8+ T cells, or bulk PBMC T cells (not recorded which). The TCR sequence derives from a woman aged 50 to 60 in good health. This chain joins TRBV12-3 or TRBV12-4 and TRBJ2-1; the D call from TCRdb, TRBD2, cannot be confirmed without DNA. CDR3 loop: CASSLLGLAGVEEQFF.